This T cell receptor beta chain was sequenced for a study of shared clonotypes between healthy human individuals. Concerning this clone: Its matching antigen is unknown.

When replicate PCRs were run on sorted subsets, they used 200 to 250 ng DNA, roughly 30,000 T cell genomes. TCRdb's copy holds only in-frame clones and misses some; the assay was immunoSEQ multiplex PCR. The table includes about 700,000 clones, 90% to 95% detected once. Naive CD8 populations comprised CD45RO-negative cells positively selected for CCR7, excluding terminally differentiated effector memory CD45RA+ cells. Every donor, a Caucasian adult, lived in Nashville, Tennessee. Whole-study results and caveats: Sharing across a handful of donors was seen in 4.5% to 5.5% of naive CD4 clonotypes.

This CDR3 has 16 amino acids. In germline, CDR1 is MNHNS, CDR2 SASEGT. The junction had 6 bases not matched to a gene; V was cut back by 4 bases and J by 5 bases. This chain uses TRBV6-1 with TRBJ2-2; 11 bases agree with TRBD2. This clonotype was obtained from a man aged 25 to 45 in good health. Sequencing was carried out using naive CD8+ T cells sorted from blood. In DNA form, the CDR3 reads TGTGCCAGCAGTGTAACTAGCGGGAGACGGACCGGGGAGCTGTTTTTT. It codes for CASSVTSGRRTGELFF.